This is a list of T cell receptor beta chains from one sample in a study of T cell repertoires in cytomegalovirus infection. Which antigens these TCRs recognize remains unknown. TCRdb re-called the reads with MiXCR, one entry per CDR3 protein. Here the sample spans more than 85,000 distinct CDR3 sequences, around 30% being singletons. Source: CD8+ T cells from cultured PBMCs, taken from culture after CMV antigen stimulation. The receptors were sampled from a human donor in good health (CMV status not recorded). Some clones in this sample may be carry-over from other donors' samples. Both conserved end residues are part of each CDR3. D genes are given only for firm matches. Clone size appears in some rows only: once, few, many, or a class for an expanded clone.

CDR3aa: CASSYGTSSSYEQYF
CDR3nt: TGTGCCAGCAGCTACGGGACTAGTTCATCCTACGAGCAGTACTTC
v_gene: TRBV28
j_gene: TRBJ2-7
d_gene: TRBD2
abundance: .

CDR3aa: CASTEQGYDTGELFF
CDR3nt: TGTGCCAGCACCGAACAGGGTTACGACACCGGGGAGCTGTTTTTT
v_gene: TRBV9
j_gene: TRBJ2-2
d_gene: .
abundance: .

CDR3aa: CASSYSGTDYEQYF
CDR3nt: TGTGCCAGCAGTTATTCCGGGACAGATTACGAGCAGTACTTC
v_gene: TRBV28
j_gene: TRBJ2-7
d_gene: TRBD1
abundance: many

CDR3aa: CASSIRGGAKNIQYF
CDR3nt: TGTGCCAGTAGTATACGTGGGGGCGCCAAAAACATTCAGTACTTC
v_gene: TRBV19
j_gene: TRBJ2-4
d_gene: .
abundance: .

CDR3aa: CASCNRGALPSSDTQYF
CDR3nt: TGTGCCAGCTGTAACAGGGGCGCGCTACCCTCTTCAGATACGCAGTATTTT
v_gene: TRBV12-3/TRBV12-4
j_gene: TRBJ2-3
d_gene: TRBD1
abundance: many

CDR3aa: CASSYGENTGELFF
CDR3nt: TGTGCCAGCAGTTACGGAGAGAACACCGGGGAGCTGTTTTTT
v_gene: TRBV6-5
j_gene: TRBJ2-2
d_gene: .
abundance: .

CDR3aa: CASSYGTALRLDTQYF
CDR3nt: TGTGCCAGCAGCTATGGGACAGCCCTGAGACTAGATACGCAGTATTTT
v_gene: TRBV7-6
j_gene: TRBJ2-3
d_gene: TRBD1
abundance: few

CDR3aa: CASSPGSYNQPQHF
CDR3nt: TGTGCCAGCAGTCCGGGCAGCTACAATCAGCCCCAGCATTTT
v_gene: TRBV28
j_gene: TRBJ1-5
d_gene: .
abundance: .

CDR3aa: CASSSDGLGYEQYF
CDR3nt: TGTGCCAGCAGCTCGGACGGCCTCGGCTACGAGCAGTACTTC
v_gene: TRBV7-9
j_gene: TRBJ2-7
d_gene: .
abundance: .

CDR3aa: CASSLGAPNTEAFF
CDR3nt: TGTGCCAGCAGCCTAGGGGCTCCGAACACTGAAGCTTTCTTT
v_gene: TRBV12-3/TRBV12-4
j_gene: TRBJ1-1
d_gene: .
abundance: .

CDR3aa: CASSLVLQSTDTQYF
CDR3nt: TGTGCCAGCAGCTTGGTGTTACAGAGCACAGATACGCAGTATTTT
v_gene: TRBV5-6
j_gene: TRBJ2-3
d_gene: .
abundance: few

CDR3aa: CSVDMTDTQYF
CDR3nt: TGCAGCGTTGACATGACAGATACGCAGTATTTT
v_gene: TRBV29-1
j_gene: TRBJ2-3
d_gene: .
abundance: once